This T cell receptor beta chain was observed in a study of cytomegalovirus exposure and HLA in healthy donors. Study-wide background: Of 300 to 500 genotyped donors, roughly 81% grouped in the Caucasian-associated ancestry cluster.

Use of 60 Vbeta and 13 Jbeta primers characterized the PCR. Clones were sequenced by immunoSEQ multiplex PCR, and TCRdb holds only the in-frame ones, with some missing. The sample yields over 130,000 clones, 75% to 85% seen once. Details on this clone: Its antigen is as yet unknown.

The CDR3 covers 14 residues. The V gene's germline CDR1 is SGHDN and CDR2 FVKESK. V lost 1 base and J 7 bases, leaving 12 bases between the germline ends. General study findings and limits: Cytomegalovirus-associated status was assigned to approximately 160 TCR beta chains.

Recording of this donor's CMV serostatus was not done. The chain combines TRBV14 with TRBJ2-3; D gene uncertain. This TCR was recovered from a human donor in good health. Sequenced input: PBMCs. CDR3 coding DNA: TGTGCCAGCAGCCAAGTAACAGTCGTCAATACGCAGTATTTT. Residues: CASSQVTVVNTQYF.